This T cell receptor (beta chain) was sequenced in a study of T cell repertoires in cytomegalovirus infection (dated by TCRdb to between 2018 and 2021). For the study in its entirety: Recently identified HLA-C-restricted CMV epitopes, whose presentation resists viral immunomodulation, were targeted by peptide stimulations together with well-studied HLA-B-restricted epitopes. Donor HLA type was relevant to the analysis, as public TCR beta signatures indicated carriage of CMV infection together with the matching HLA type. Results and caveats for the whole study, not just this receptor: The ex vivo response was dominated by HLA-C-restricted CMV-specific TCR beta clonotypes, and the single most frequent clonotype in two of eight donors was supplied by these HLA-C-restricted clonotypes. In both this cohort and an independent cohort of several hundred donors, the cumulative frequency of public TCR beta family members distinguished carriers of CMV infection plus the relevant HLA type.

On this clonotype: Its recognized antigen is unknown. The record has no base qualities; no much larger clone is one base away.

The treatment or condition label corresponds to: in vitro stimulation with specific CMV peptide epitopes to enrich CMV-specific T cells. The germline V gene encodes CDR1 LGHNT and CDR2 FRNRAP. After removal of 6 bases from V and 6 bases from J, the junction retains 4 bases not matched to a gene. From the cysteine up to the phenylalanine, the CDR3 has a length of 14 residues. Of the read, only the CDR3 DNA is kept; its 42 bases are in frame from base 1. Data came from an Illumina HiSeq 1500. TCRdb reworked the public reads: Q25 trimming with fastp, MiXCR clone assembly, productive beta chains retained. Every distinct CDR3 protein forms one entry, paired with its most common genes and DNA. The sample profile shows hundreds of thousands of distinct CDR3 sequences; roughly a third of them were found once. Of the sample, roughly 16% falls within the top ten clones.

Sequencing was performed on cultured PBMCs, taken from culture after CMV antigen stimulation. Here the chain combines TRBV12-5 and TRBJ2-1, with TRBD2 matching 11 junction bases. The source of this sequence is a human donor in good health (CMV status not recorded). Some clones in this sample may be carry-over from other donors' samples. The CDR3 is CASGLSGRGNEQFF. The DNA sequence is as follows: TGTGCTAGTGGCCTTAGCGGGAGGGGCAATGAGCAGTTCTTC.